The clone carrying this T cell receptor beta chain was counted at least ten times. Its antigen is not identified. CDR1 MDHEN and CDR2 SYDVKM come from the germline V gene. The CDR3 consists of 12 residues. V lost 7 bases and J 0 bases, leaving 6 bases between the germline ends. The source of the sample is a study of T cells in Graves' hyperthyroidism and ophthalmopathy. General study results and limits: Also found in blood were most expanded thyroid clonotypes above 0.001. Ophthalmopathy was separated from stable hyperthyroidism by a 13 V-J model.

Disease duration under 2 months; hyperthyroidism patients were aged 18 to 65. 9 to 10 ml fresh peripheral blood yielded the PBMCs. Amplified TCR beta CDR3 regions derived from RNA transcripts. RT-PCR in the first round (using the HTBI primer set) targeted the TCR CDR3. Via MiXCR, TCRdb re-called the multiplex PCR reads, giving one row per CDR3 protein. Altogether 300,000 to 400,000 distinct CDR3 sequences are present, around a sixth being singletons, with the ten largest covering under 55%. The sample taken for sequencing was blood. This chain uses TRBV28 with TRBJ1-1, with D uncertain. The origin of this receptor is a woman in her forties or fifties with Graves' hyperthyroidism. The CDR3 DNA is TGTGCCAGCACTATAATGAACACTGAAGCTTTCTTT. The encoded protein is CASTIMNTEAFF.